This T cell receptor beta chain appears in the sequencing data of a study of T cell changes during pregnancy in multiple sclerosis. Sequencing used immunoSEQ multiplex PCR; TCRdb keeps in-frame clones, though not all of them. The sample consists of several thousand clones, 70% to 90% of them appearing once. Here the sequenced sample was CD8+ T cells from peripheral blood mononuclear cells, taken in the first trimester of pregnancy. This receptor was obtained from a female donor in good health, enrolled as a control in a pregnancy study.

The CDR3 loop is CASSLGGLTEAFF. The DNA for the CDR3 is TGCGCCAGCAGCTTGGGGGGGCTTACTGAAGCTTTCTTT. The genes are TRBV5-1 and TRBJ1-1; a weak D match, TRBD1 (6 bases). The CDR3 is 13 residues long. Looked up from germline, CDR1 is SGHRS and CDR2 is YFSETQ. The V gene lost 0 bases and the J gene lost 5 bases, with 8 bases spanning the gap. Filled out from reference TRBV5-1 and TRBJ1-1, the complete variable domain reads KAGVTQTPRYLIKTRGQQVTLSCSPISGHRSVSWYQQTPGQGLQFLFEYFSETQRNKGNFPGRFSGRQFSNSRSEMNVSTLELGDSALYLCASSLGGLTEAFFGQGTRLTVV.